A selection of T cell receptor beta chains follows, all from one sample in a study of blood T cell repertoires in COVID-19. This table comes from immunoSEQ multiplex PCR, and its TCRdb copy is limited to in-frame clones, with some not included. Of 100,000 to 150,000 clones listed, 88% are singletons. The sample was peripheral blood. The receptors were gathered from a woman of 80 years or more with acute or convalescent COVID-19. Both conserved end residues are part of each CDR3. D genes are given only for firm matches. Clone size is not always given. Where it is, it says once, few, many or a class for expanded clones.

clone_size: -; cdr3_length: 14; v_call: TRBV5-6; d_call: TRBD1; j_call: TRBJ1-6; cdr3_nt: TGTGCCAGCAGCTTGGGGCAGGGGGGTTCACCCCTCCACTTT; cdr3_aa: CASSLGQGGSPLHF
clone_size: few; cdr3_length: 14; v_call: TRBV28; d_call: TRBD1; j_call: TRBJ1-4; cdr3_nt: TGTGCCAGCAGTCCTGGGGACAGGGGTGAAAAACTGTTTTTT; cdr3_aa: CASSPGDRGEKLFF
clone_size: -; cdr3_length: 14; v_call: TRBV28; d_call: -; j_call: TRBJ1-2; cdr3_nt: TGTGCCAGCGGCCTCTACAGGAGAAACTATGGCTACACCTTC; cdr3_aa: CASGLYRRNYGYTF
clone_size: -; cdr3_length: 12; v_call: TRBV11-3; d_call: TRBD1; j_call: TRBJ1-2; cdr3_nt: TGTGCCAGGGGGACAGGTCATTATGGCTACACCTTC; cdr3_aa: CARGTGHYGYTF
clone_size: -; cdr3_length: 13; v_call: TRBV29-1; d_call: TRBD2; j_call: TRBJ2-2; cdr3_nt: TGCAGCGCCGGGACTACGACGGCCGGGGAGCTGTTTTTT; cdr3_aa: CSAGTTTAGELFF
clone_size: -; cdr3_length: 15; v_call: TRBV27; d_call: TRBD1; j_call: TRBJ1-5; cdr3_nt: TGTGCCAGCAGTTTACTGGGGACAGGGAATCAGCCCCAGCATTTT; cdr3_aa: CASSLLGTGNQPQHF
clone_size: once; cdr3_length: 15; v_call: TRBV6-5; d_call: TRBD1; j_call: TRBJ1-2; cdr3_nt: TGTGCCAGCAGACGACAGGGGGCGGAAGACTATGGCTACACCTTC; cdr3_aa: CASRRQGAEDYGYTF
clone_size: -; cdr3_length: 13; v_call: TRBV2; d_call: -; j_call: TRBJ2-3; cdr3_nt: TGTGCCAGTAACGGTGCTCTCGCAGATACGCAGTATTTT; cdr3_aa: CASNGALADTQYF
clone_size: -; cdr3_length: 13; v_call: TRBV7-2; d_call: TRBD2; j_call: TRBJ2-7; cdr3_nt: TGTGCCAGCGGGACTAGCGGAACCTACGAGCAGTACTTC; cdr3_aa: CASGTSGTYEQYF
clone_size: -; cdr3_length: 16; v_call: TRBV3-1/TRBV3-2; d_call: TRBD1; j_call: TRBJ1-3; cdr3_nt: TGTGCCAGCAGCCAAGAGGGACAGCTCTCTGGAAACACCATATATTTT; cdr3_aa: CASSQEGQLSGNTIYF
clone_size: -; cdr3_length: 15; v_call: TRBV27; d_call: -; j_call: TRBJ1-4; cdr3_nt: TGTGCCAGCAGTTTCGGACTGGCTTCTAATGAAAAACTGTTTTTT; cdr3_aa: CASSFGLASNEKLFF
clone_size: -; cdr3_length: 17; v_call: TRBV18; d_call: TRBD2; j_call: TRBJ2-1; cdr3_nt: TGTGCCAGCTCACCACCAGGGGCACGAATAGCGGGAAATGAGCAGTTCTTC; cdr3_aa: CASSPPGARIAGNEQFF
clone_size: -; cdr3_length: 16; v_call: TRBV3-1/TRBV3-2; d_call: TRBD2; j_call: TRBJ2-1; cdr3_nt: TGTGCCAGCAGCCAAGGGACTAGCGGGGCGAGGAATGAGCAGTTCTTC; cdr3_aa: CASSQGTSGARNEQFF
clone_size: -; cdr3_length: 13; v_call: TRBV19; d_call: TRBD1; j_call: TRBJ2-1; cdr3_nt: TGTGCCAGTAGTAGTGACAGGGTCCATGAGCAGTTCTTC; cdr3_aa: CASSSDRVHEQFF
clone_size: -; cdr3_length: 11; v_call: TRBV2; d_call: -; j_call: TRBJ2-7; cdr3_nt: TGTGCCAGTGGACAGACCTACGAGCAGTACTTC; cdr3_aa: CASGQTYEQYF
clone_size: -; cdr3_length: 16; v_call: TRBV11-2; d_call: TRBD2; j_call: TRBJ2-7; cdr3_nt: TGTGCCAGCAGCTTCCGGACTAGCGGGATCGTCTACGAGCAGTACTTC; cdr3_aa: CASSFRTSGIVYEQYF
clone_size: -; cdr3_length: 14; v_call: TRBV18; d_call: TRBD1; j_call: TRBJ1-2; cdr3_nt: TGTGCCAGCTCAGACCGGGACAGGGGCTATGGCTACACCTTC; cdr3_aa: CASSDRDRGYGYTF
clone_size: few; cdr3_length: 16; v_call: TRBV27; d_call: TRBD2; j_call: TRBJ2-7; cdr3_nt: TGTGCCAGCAGTTTTTACCCAGCCAGCGGGACCTACGAGCAGTACTTC; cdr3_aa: CASSFYPASGTYEQYF
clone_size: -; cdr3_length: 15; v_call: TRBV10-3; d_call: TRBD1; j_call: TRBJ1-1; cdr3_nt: TGTGCCATCACGGGACAGGGGCTGGGTGCCACTGAAGCTTTCTTT; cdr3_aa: CAITGQGLGATEAFF
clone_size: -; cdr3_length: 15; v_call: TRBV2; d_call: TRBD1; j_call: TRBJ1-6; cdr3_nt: TGTGCCAGCCGTCCGGGACAGGGGAGCAATTCACCCCTCCACTTT; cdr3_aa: CASRPGQGSNSPLHF
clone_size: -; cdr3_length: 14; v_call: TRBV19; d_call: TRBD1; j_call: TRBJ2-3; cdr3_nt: TGTGCCAGTAGGTGGGACAGGGGATCGGATACGCAGTATTTT; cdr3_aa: CASRWDRGSDTQYF
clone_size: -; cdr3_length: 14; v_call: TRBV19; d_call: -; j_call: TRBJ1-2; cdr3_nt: TGTGCCAGTAGATATCATCAGGCGAGCTATGGCTACACCTTC; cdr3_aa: CASRYHQASYGYTF
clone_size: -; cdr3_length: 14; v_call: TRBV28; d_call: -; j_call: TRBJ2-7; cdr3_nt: TGTGCCAGCAGTTTAGGGCAGCCCCTCTGGGAGCAGTACTTC; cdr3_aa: CASSLGQPLWEQYF
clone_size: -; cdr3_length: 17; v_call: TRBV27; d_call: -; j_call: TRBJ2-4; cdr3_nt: TGTGCCAGCAGTTTATTCCCGGGCAGGGAAGCCAAAAACATTCAGTACTTC; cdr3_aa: CASSLFPGREAKNIQYF
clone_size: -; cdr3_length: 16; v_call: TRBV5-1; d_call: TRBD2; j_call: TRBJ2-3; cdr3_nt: TGCGCCAGCAGCTTGGGACTAGCGGGAGCGAAAGATACGCAGTATTTT; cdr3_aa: CASSLGLAGAKDTQYF
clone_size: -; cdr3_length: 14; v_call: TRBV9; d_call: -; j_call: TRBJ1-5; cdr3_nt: TGTGCCAGCAGCGCTCAGGGGAGCAATCAGCCCCAGCATTTT; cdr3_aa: CASSAQGSNQPQHF
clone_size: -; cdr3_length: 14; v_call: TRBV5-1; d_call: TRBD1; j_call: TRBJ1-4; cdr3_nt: TGCGCCAGCAGCTTAGGACAGGGACTTGAAAAACTGTTTTTT; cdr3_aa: CASSLGQGLEKLFF
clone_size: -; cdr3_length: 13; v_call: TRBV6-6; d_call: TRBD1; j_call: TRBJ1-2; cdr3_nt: TGTGCCAGCAGTCTAGGACAGGGGGCGGGCTACACCTTC; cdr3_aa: CASSLGQGAGYTF
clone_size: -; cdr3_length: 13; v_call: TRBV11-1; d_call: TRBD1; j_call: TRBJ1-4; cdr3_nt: TGTGCCAGCAGTCAAGACAGGGGGGAAAAACTGTTTTTT; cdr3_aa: CASSQDRGEKLFF
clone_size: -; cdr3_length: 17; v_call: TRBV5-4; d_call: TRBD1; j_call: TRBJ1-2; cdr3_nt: TGTGCCAGCAGCTTGCTTTTGGCCGGGACAGGGCACTATGGCTACACCTTC; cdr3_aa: CASSLLLAGTGHYGYTF
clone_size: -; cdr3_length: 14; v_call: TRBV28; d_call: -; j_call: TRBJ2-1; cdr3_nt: TGTGCCAGCAGCGTTGCAACAGGGTACAATGAGCAGTTCTTC; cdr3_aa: CASSVATGYNEQFF
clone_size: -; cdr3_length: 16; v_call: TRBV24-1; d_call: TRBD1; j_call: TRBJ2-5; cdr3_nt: TGTGCCACCAGTGATGTTCAGACAGGGGCCCAAGAGACCCAGTACTTC; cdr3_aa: CATSDVQTGAQETQYF
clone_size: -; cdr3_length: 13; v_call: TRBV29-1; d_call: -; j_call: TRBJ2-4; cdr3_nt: TGCAGCGCGCTGACAGTAGCCAAAAACATTCAGTACTTC; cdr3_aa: CSALTVAKNIQYF
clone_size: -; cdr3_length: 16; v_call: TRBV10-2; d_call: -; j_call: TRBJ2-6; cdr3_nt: TGCGCCAGCAGTGAAACTTCGTACTCTGGGGCCAACGTCCTGACTTTC; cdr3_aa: CASSETSYSGANVLTF
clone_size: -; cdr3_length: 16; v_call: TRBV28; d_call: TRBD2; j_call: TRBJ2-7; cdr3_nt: TGTGCCAGCACCGCATCCGGGACTAGCGGGAGGACGAAGCAGTACTTC; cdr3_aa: CASTASGTSGRTKQYF
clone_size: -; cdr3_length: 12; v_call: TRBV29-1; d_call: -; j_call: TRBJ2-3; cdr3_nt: TGCAGCGTTGAACGTGGCACAGATACGCAGTATTTT; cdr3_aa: CSVERGTDTQYF
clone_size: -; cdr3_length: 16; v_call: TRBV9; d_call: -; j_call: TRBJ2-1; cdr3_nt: TGTGCCAGCAGCCCCCCCCCAGGGGTTTCCTACAATGAGCAGTTCTTC; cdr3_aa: CASSPPPGVSYNEQFF
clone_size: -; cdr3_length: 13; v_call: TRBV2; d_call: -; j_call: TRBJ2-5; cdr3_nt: TGTGCCAGCACCGTCAGGGGTGGGGAGACCCAGTACTTC; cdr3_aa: CASTVRGGETQYF
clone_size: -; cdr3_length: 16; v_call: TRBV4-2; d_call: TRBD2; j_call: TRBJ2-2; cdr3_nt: TGTGCCAGCACCATACTAGCGGGAGGGAACACCGGGGAGCTGTTTTTT; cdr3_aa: CASTILAGGNTGELFF
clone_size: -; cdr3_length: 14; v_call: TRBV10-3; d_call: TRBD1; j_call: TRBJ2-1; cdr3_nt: TGTGCCATCAGCCCAGGGACAGGCTACAATGAGCAGTTCTTC; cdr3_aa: CAISPGTGYNEQFF
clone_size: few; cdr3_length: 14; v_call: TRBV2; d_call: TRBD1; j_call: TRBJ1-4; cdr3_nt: TGTGCCAGCAGAGACAGGGTTGGGAGTGAAAAACTGTTTTTT; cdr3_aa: CASRDRVGSEKLFF
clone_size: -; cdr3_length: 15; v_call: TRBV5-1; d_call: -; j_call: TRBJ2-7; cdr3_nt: TGCGCCAGCAGCTTGGTCGCAGAACCTTTCTACGAGCAGTACTTC; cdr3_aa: CASSLVAEPFYEQYF
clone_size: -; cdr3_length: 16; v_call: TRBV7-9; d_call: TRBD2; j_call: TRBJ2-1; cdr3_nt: TGTGCCAGCAGCCGGGGGGCTAGCGGGGCCTACAATGAGCAGTTCTTC; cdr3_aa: CASSRGASGAYNEQFF
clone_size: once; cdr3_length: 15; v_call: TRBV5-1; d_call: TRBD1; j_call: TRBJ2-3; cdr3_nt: TGCGCCAGCAGCTGGGGACAGGGGAGGACAGATACGCAGTATTTT; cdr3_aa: CASSWGQGRTDTQYF
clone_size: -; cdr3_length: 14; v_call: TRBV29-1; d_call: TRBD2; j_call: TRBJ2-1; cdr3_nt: TGCAGCGTTGAAAGCGGGATCGCCTACAATGAGCAGTTCTTC; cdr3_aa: CSVESGIAYNEQFF
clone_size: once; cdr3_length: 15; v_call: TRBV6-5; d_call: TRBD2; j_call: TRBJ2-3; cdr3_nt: TGTGCCAGCAGTTACGGGACTAGCGCATCAGATACGCAGTATTTT; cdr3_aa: CASSYGTSASDTQYF